This TCR beta chain was recovered during a study of OX40 agonist ivuxolimab in advanced cancers. Profiled with immunoSEQ multiplex PCR; TCRdb holds only in-frame clones, not every one. The sample yields 20,000 to 25,000 clones, more than 65% seen once. The sample was CD4+ or CD8+ T cells sorted from blood, taken in a trial of the OX40 agonist ivuxolimab. This TCR derives from an adult with an advanced solid tumor such as melanoma, head and neck, liver or kidney cancer.

For the CDR3, the DNA is TGTGCCAGCTCACCAGGGACTAGCGGGAGAGGGGCGAGAGAGACCCAGTACTTC. Its protein is CASSPGTSGRGARETQYF. This chain uses TRBV18 with TRBJ2-5; TRBD2 aligns across 14 bases. The CDR3 totals 18 residues. Germline loops: CDR1 KGHSH, CDR2 LQKENI. V lost 2 bases and J lost 4; bases outside the gene matches: 9.